One and the same sample provided the 21 T cell receptor beta chains below, sequenced in a study of cytomegalovirus exposure and HLA in healthy donors. 60 Vbeta and 13 Jbeta primers were used in PCR. TCRdb keeps only in-frame clones here, not all; method: immunoSEQ multiplex PCR. The repertoire includes 90,000 to 150,000 clones, 81% of them detected once, and roughly 2.2% sits in the top ten. The sample comprised PBMCs. The source is a woman aged 40 to 49 in good health and CMV-seronegative.

This clone came up once. V gene TRBV2 combines with J gene TRBJ1-5; D gene ambiguous. V lost 3 bases, J lost 4 bases, and 13 bases lay in between. The CDR3 extends over 15 amino acids. Germline V gives CDR1 SNHLY, CDR2 FYNNEI. CDR3 coding DNA: TGTGCCAGCAGTGAGGCGGGAAGAGCTAATCAGCCCCAGCATTTT. Protein: CASSEAGRANQPQHF.

This chain's CDR3 is CASSRQYNEQFF. The CDR3 DNA follows: TGTGCCAGCTCACGACAGTACAATGAGCAGTTCTTC. V is TRBV18 and J is TRBJ2-1; TRBD1 is a possible D gene (5 bases). Between the trimmed V and J ends, which lost 4 bases and 4 bases, there was a span of 5 bases. Germline-derived CDR1 and CDR2 are KGHSH and LQKENI. CDR3 size: 12 residues.

This clone was seen a few times. The chain employs TRBV30 and TRBJ1-2; 7 bases agree with TRBD1. Germline CDR1 and CDR2: GTSNPN and SVGIG (reference sequence). The J segment lost 2 bases and the V segment lost 5 bases, leaving 5 bases of the junction unmatched. The CDR3 has 13 amino acids. Written as DNA, the CDR3 is TGTGCCTGGCTGACAGGGAAGAACTATGGCTACACCTTC. It encodes CAWLTGKNYGYTF.

The V gene is TRBV5-1, the J gene TRBJ2-6; a possible D gene is TRBD2 (5 bases). CDR3 size: 16 residues. Germline-derived CDR1 and CDR2 are SGHRS and YFSETQ. With 1 base removed from V and 0 bases from J, the gap between germline ends came to 8 bases. CDR3 DNA sequence: TGCGCCAGCAGCTTGAGCGGCGGCTCTGGGGCCAACGTCCTGACTTTC. Amino acid sequence: CASSLSGGSGANVLTF.

The rearrangement uses TRBV5-1 and TRBJ1-6; 7 nucleotides line up with TRBD1. The germline gives CDR1 SGHRS, CDR2 YFSETQ. With 2 bases clipped from V and 5 bases from J, the junction kept 7 bases outside the gene matches. The CDR3 consists of 16 residues. The CDR3 loop reads CASSLATGVDNSPLHF. CDR3 nucleotides: TGCGCCAGCAGCTTAGCCACAGGGGTGGATAATTCACCCCTCCACTTT.

This chain links TRBV4-1 with TRBJ1-5; TRBD1 matches 7 bases. V dropped 3 bases and J dropped 4; count of bases not matched to a gene: 6. The germline CDR1 and CDR2 sequences are MGHRA and YSYEKL. This CDR3 is 15 amino acids long. Here the CDR3 reads CASSQADRDNQPQHF. The CDR3 DNA is TGCGCCAGCAGCCAGGCCGACAGGGATAATCAGCCCCAGCATTTT.

The rearrangement joins TRBV7-9 to TRBJ2-7; 9 bases align to TRBD2. Germline V gene data show CDR1 as SEHNR and CDR2 as FQNEAQ (reference sequence). The CDR3 has 16 residues. V lost 1 base to trimming and J lost 5 bases; unmatched junction nucleotides: 9. The CDR3 is CASSLGWGSGRNEQYF. CDR3 DNA sequence: TGTGCCAGCAGCTTAGGTTGGGGTAGCGGGAGAAACGAGCAGTACTTC. Variable domain in full (rest from reference TRBV7-9 and TRBJ2-7): DTGVSQNPRHKITKRGQNVTFRCDPISEHNRLYWYRQTLGQGPEFLTYFQNEAQLEKSRLLSDRFSAERPKGSFSTLEIQRTEQGDSAMYLCASSLGWGSGRNEQYFGPGTRLTVT.

The J gene is TRBJ1-2, the V gene TRBV4-1; D perhaps matches TRBD1 (6 bases). CDR3 length: 13 residues. Germline V gene sequence: CDR1 MGHRA, CDR2 YSYEKL. Trimming shortened V by 0 bases and J by 12 bases, and 14 bases separated the two germline ends. CDR3 nucleotides: TGCGCCAGCAGCCAAGAACTTGGACAGACTAACACCTTC. Translating gives CASSQELGQTNTF.

This rearrangement joins TRBV23-1 to TRBJ1-3, with a possible D match to TRBD1 (5 bases). TRBV23-1 is identified as an open reading frame with a role that is uncertain. This CDR3 is 16 amino acids long. V was shortened by 3 bases and J by 8 bases, with 20 bases between the two germline ends. The CDR3 coding sequence is TGCGCCAGCAGTCATCCTCCGGGACTCGAGAGGCACACCATATATTTT. This gives the protein CASSHPPGLERHTIYF.

The chain recombines TRBV4-1 with TRBJ2-7, with 9 positions matching TRBD1. The CDR3 runs to 15 residues. The V and J ends lost 5 bases and 6 bases, in that order; junction bases with no gene match: 11. CDR1 is MGHRA, CDR2 YSYEKL, per germline. The CDR3 protein is CASSSTGTGIPEQYF. DNA for the CDR3: TGCGCCAGCAGCTCGACCGGGACAGGGATTCCCGAGCAGTACTTC.

The DNA for the CDR3 is TGTGCCTGGGAAAACAGGGCTAACTATGGCTACACCTTC. Its protein is CAWENRANYGYTF. The chain recombines TRBV30 with TRBJ1-2, with TRBD1 as a possible D gene (6 bases). In germline, CDR1 is GTSNPN, CDR2 SVGIG (reference sequence). The CDR3 spans 13 residues. The V end was cut by 5 bases, the J end by 0 bases, with 10 bases between.

The V gene is TRBV10-3, the J gene TRBJ1-3; TRBD1 is a possible D gene (5 bases). With 2 bases removed from V and 7 bases from J, the gap between germline ends came to 9 bases. CDR1 ENHRY and CDR2 SYGVKD come from the germline V gene. The CDR3 runs 13 residues. The CDR3 region has the DNA TGTGCCATCAGTGAGGGCAGGGTGAACACCATATATTTT. This gives the protein CAISEGRVNTIYF.

The gene calls are TRBV4-2 and TRBJ1-1; D remains unclear. This CDR3 is 13 amino acids long. Trimming took 6 bases from V and 1 from J, leaving 9 bases between them. CDR1 is LGHNA and CDR2 is YNFKEQ in the germline V gene. The CDR3 DNA follows: TGTGCCAGCAGTCGGCCAGGGAACACTGAAGCTTTCTTT. It specifies CASSRPGNTEAFF.

The chain couples TRBV13 to TRBJ2-2; TRBD1 aligns across 7 bases. The trim removed 3 bases at V and 0 bases at J, leaving 4 bases unmatched. The CDR3 totals 16 residues. Looked up from germline, CDR1 is PRHDT and CDR2 is FYEKMQ (reference sequence). In nucleotides, the CDR3 is TGTGCCAGCAGCTTCCCAACAGGGGCGAACACCGGGGAGCTGTTTTTT. It is translated as CASSFPTGANTGELFF.

The CDR3 region has the DNA TGTGCCAGCAGTTACGGACAGGGGAACACTGAAGCTTTCTTT. It is translated as CASSYGQGNTEAFF. V usage is TRBV6-5 and J usage is TRBJ1-1, with 8 bases matching TRBD1. V lost 2 bases to trimming and J lost 1 base; unmatched junction nucleotides: 0. The V gene's germline CDR1 is MNHEY and CDR2 SVGAGI. The CDR3 is 14 amino acids.

In this sample, this clone turned up once. The chain recombines TRBV7-9 with TRBJ1-4; 8 nucleotides agree with TRBD1. V lost 1 base to trimming and J lost 4 bases; unmatched junction nucleotides: 2. Germline lookup yields CDR1 SEHNR and CDR2 FQNEAQ (reference sequence). The CDR3 contains 15 residues. Here the CDR3 DNA reads TGTGCCAGCAGCTTAGGGACAGGGATTAATGAAAAACTGTTTTTT. This encodes CASSLGTGINEKLFF.

The V and J genes are TRBV27 and TRBJ1-1, with a possible D match to TRBD1 (5 bases). CDR1 is MNHEY, CDR2 SMNVEV, per germline (reference sequence). V lost 7 bases and J lost 0, with 12 bases in between. CDR3 length equals 14 residues. The CDR3: CASTRGGMNTEAFF. The CDR3 coding sequence is TGTGCCAGCACCCGGGGGGGGATGAACACTGAAGCTTTCTTT.

This CDR3 is CASSPSGTSHNEQFF. The CDR3, as DNA: TGCGCCAGCAGCCCCTCCGGGACTAGCCACAATGAGCAGTTCTTC. This chain links TRBV4-1 with TRBJ2-1, with TRBD2 matching 9 bases. The CDR3 sequence is 15 residues long. CDR1 MGHRA and CDR2 YSYEKL come from the germline V gene. V was clipped by 4 bases and J by 5 bases; unmatched bases: 6.

This clone was counted ten times or more. V and J are TRBV6-1 and TRBJ2-1; possibly TRBD1 for D (6 bases). Trimming pared 2 bases from V and 6 bases from J, leaving 8 bases between. The CDR3 length is 13 residues. Germline V gene sequence: CDR1 MNHNS, CDR2 SASEGT. The CDR3 protein is CASSERGGNEQFF. In DNA, the CDR3 is TGTGCCAGCAGTGAAAGAGGGGGCAATGAGCAGTTCTTC.

This clone appeared once. The J gene is TRBJ2-1, the V gene TRBV6-1, with 15 nucleotides matching TRBD2. V dropped 4 bases and J dropped 9; count of bases not matched to a gene: 4. This CDR3 has 15 amino acids. Germline V gives CDR1 MNHNS, CDR2 SASEGT. CDR3 nucleotide sequence: TGTGCCAGCAGTGGGGGACTAGCGGGGGGTCCTGAGCAGTTCTTC. Residues: CASSGGLAGGPEQFF.

This rearrangement joins TRBV4-3 to TRBJ2-1; 7 bases match TRBD2. V was clipped by 1 base and J by 9 bases; unmatched bases: 12. The germline V gene encodes CDR1 LGHNA and CDR2 YSLEER. This CDR3 is 16 amino acids long. The chain's CDR3 is CASSQAWAGDPGEQFF. The CDR3, as DNA: TGCGCCAGCAGCCAAGCCTGGGCGGGAGATCCAGGTGAGCAGTTCTTC.